The 15 T cell receptor beta chains listed next were all sequenced from one sample in a study of T cell clonality in common variable immunodeficiency. The protocol was immunoSEQ multiplex PCR, while the TCRdb copy is restricted to in-frame clones and leaves out a portion. This sample carries about 39,000 clones, none of them present only once. The sequencing sample was made of peripheral blood mononuclear cells. The receptors were sampled from a person between 18 and 75 years old in good health.

At least ten counts were recorded for this clone. The CDR3 end falls 3 residues outside the read, so it is completed with the germline J gene. This chain joins TRBV28 and TRBJ1-2, with D tentatively TRBD1 (5 bases). The CDR3 totals 14 residues. Looked up from germline, CDR1 is MDHEN and CDR2 is SYDVKM. CDR3 DNA, as far as it was read: TGTGCCAGCAGTTTATTAGGGGTCGTGGGCGGC. It is translated as CASSLLGVVGG. The whole CDR3 sequence is CASSLLGVVGGYTF.

In regard to this clone: The CDR3 extends 3 residues past the end of the read, so its final part is completed from the germline J gene. The chain is built from TRBV30 and TRBJ2-5, with D perhaps TRBD2 (6 bases). The V gene's germline CDR1 is GTSNPN and CDR2 SVGIG (reference sequence). CDR3 length: 13 residues. With 4 bases removed from V and 5 bases from J, the gap between germline ends came to 14 bases. Partial CDR3 DNA: TGTGCCTGGACCGGGAGCGGCGGGGAGACC. It yields the protein CAWTGSGGET. The entire CDR3 reads CAWTGSGGETQYF. The variable domain in full, completed from reference TRBV30 and TRBJ2-5, reads SQTIHQWPATLVQPVGSPLSLECTVEGTSNPNLYWYRQAAGRGLQLLFYSVGIGQISSEVPQNLSASRPQDRQFILSSKKLLLSDSGFYLCAWTGSGGETQYFGPGTRLLVL.

To note about this clone: The read gets to within 3 residues of the CDR3 end, and the germline J gene fills in the rest. V is TRBV2 and J is TRBJ2-2, with D maybe TRBD1 (5 bases). The CDR3 length is 17 residues. Germline CDR1 reads SNHLY; CDR2 reads FYNNEI. This CDR3 reads CASNGPPIFPGANVLFF. CDR3 DNA, as far as it was read: TGTGCCAGCAACGGGCCTCCCATCTTCCCTGGGGCCAACGTG.

The table lists this clone with many counts. From the germline J gene comes the end of the CDR3, since the read stops 3 residues before it. V is TRBV19 and J is TRBJ2-2; TRBD2 is a possible D gene (5 bases). The ends were cut back, 7 bases at V and 4 bases at J, with 19 bases in the middle. Per the germline V gene, CDR1 is LNHDA and CDR2 is SQIVND (reference sequence). The CDR3 is 16 residues long. The CDR3 DNA, read in part, is TGTGCCAGTACCCCCCAAACTAGAAGCCCCACCGGGGAG. Translated, it gives CASTPQTRSPTGE. The full CDR3 protein reads CASTPQTRSPTGELFF.

The CDR3 is CASSPTGTGANVLTF. The sequenced part of the CDR3 DNA is TGTGCCAGCTCACCAACGGGGACTGGGGCCAACGTC. V is TRBV18 and J is TRBJ2-6; perhaps TRBD2 as D (5 bases). The read finishes 3 residues shy of the CDR3 end, and the germline J gene is used to complete it. The CDR3 has 15 amino acids. CDR1 and CDR2 from the germline V gene are KGHSH and LQKENI. V lost 2 bases, J lost 2 bases, and 7 bases lay in between.

This clone was counted ten times or more. The read ends 3 residues early relative to the CDR3; the germline J gene fills the gap. The chain carries TRBV30 and TRBJ2-3; 15 nucleotides agree with TRBD2. Per germline, CDR1 GTSNPN and CDR2 SVGIG (reference sequence). With 5 bases clipped from V and 6 bases from J, the junction kept 3 bases outside the gene matches. The CDR3 contains 14 residues. Incomplete CDR3 DNA: TGTGCCTGGGGACTAGCGGGAGGGTATGATACG. Its protein product is CAWGLAGGYDT. The CDR3 reads in full as CAWGLAGGYDTQYF.

This clone has at least ten counts. The read terminates 3 residues ahead of where the CDR3 ends, so the germline J gene completes it. The V gene is TRBV20-1, the J gene TRBJ2-1; 9 positions match TRBD2. The J segment lost 9 bases and the V segment lost 6 bases, leaving 21 bases of the junction unmatched. The CDR3 is made up of 17 amino acids. Germline V lookup: CDR1 DFQATT, CDR2 SNEGSKA (reference sequence). Partial CDR3 DNA: TGCAGTGCCACACAAACCTTTAGCGCGGGAGGGCCGGTTGAG. This translates into CSATQTFSAGGPVE. The full CDR3 protein reads CSATQTFSAGGPVEQFF.

This clone was seen repeatedly, ten times or more. The read gets to within 3 residues of the CDR3 end, and the germline J gene fills in the rest. The chain uses TRBV5-1 and TRBJ2-2, with D uncertain. Trimming left V 5 bases short and J 3 bases short, with 11 bases between. CDR1 SGHRS and CDR2 YFSETQ come from the germline V gene. The CDR3 totals 14 residues. The CDR3 spells CASRLAQDTGELFF. Partial CDR3 DNA: TGCGCCAGCAGACTGGCCCAGGACACCGGGGAG.

This clone has only a few counts. Read coverage stops 3 residues before the CDR3 terminus; the germline J gene supplies the remainder. The rearrangement uses TRBV5-1 and TRBJ2-7; 9 nucleotides match TRBD1. The V and J ends lost 4 bases and 3 bases, in that order; junction bases with no gene match: 2. Germline lookup yields CDR1 SGHRS and CDR2 YFSETQ. The CDR3 totals 13 residues. Incomplete CDR3 DNA: TGCGCCAGCAGCCCGGACAGGGGCTACGAG. This encodes CASSPDRGYE. The whole CDR3 is CASSPDRGYEQYF. Full variable domain (missing parts from reference TRBV5-1 and TRBJ2-7): KAGVTQTPRYLIKTRGQQVTLSCSPISGHRSVSWYQQTPGQGLQFLFEYFSETQRNKGNFPGRFSGRQFSNSRSEMNVSTLELGDSALYLCASSPDRGYEQYFGPGTRLTVT.

This clone has at least ten counts. Coverage ceases 3 residues before the CDR3 finishes, and the germline J gene fills in the end. The rearrangement joins TRBV2 to TRBJ2-7; D gene ambiguous. Germline loops: CDR1 SNHLY, CDR2 FYNNEI. V was shortened by 2 bases and J by 4 bases, with 9 bases between the two germline ends. The CDR3 is 13 residues long. The sequenced part of the CDR3 DNA is TGTGCCAGCAGTGAATCCCTACCATACGAG. Translating gives CASSESLPYE. The whole CDR3 sequence is CASSESLPYEQYF.

In its sample, this clone was seen many times. The missing CDR3 end, 3 residues past where the read stops, is filled in from the germline J gene. The genes are TRBV5-1 and TRBJ1-1; tentative D call: TRBD1 (5 bases). This CDR3 has 13 residues. The germline gives CDR1 SGHRS, CDR2 YFSETQ. Trimming took off 5 bases at V and 0 bases at J, with 8 bases between the two ends. The CDR3 loop reads CASRTEVNTEAFF. The sequenced CDR3 bases are TGCGCCAGCAGGACAGAGGTGAACACTGAA.

At least ten counts were recorded for this clone. The CDR3 end is not reached by the read, which stops 3 residues before it; the germline J gene fills it in. The chain carries TRBV7-9 and TRBJ2-7; TRBD1 aligns across 10 bases. The CDR3 is made up of 14 amino acids. The trim removed 5 bases at V and 6 bases at J, leaving 7 bases unmatched. Germline V CDR1 and CDR2: SEHNR, FQNEAQ (reference sequence). CDR3 bases read: TGTGCCAGCAGCGTGGGACAGGGGCTTCTCGAG. This encodes CASSVGQGLLE. The entire CDR3 protein is CASSVGQGLLEQYF.

This clone has only a few counts. The CDR3 end lies 3 residues beyond the end of the read and is filled in from the germline J gene. This chain connects TRBV18 to TRBJ2-2, with D possibly being TRBD2 (6 bases). Per germline, CDR1 KGHSH and CDR2 LQKENI. The CDR3 runs 14 residues. The CDR3 DNA, read in part, is TGTGCCAGCTCACCAGGGACGGCTAGCGAAAAG. Translated, it gives CASSPGTASEK. Given in full, the CDR3 is CASSPGTASEKLFF.

A word on this clone: The missing CDR3 end, 3 residues past where the read stops, is filled in from the germline J gene. The chain uses TRBV11-3 and TRBJ2-2, with D uncertain. Per the germline V gene, CDR1 is SGHNT and CDR2 is YENEEA. V gave up 5 bases and J gave up 7 bases, with 8 bases separating them. There are 12 residues in the CDR3. The CDR3 reads CASSLLNGELFF. The covered CDR3 bases are TGTGCCAGCAGCCTACTGAACGGGGAG.

The sample holds many counts of this clone. The read terminates 3 residues before the CDR3 end, so the remaining end is supplied by the germline J gene. The J gene is TRBJ1-4, the V gene TRBV20-1; a weak D match, TRBD1 (6 bases). The CDR3 runs to 13 residues. Germline loops: CDR1 DFQATT, CDR2 SNEGSKA (reference sequence). Trimming took 3 bases from V and 4 from J, leaving 9 bases between them. CDR3 residues: CSARDSDNEKLFF. The CDR3 bases that were read are TGCAGTGCTAGGGACAGTGATAATGAAAAA.